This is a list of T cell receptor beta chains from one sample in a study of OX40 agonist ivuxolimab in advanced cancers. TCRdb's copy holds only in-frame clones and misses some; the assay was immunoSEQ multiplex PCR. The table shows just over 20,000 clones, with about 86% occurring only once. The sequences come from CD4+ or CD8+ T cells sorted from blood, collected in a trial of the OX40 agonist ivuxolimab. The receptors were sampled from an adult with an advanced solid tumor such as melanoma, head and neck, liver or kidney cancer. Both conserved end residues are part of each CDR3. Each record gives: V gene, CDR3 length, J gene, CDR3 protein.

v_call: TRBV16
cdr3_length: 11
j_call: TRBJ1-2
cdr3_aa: CASSQFTGYTF

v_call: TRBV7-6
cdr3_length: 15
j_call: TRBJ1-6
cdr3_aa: CASSSWDRANSPLHF

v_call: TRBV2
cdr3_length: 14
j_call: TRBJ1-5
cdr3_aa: CASSEGPYNQPQHF

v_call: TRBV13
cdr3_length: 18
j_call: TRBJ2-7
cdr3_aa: CASSQRLESRGSLHEQYF

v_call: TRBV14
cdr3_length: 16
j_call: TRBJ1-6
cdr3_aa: CATIKGLASYNSPLHF

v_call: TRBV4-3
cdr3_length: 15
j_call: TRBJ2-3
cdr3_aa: CASSQVGGATDTQYF

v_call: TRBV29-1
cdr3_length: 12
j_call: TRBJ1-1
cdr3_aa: CSADFLNTEAFF

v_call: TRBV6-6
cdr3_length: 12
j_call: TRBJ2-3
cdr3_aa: CASSYTGDTQYF

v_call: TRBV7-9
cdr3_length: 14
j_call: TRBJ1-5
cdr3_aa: CASSPGTLLWPQHF

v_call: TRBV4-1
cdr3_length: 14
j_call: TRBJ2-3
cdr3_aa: CASSPLQALDTQYF

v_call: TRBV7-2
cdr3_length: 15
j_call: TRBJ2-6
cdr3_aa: CASSLRPLGANVLTF

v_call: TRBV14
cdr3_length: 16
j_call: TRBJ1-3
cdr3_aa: CASSQDAFSAGNTIYF

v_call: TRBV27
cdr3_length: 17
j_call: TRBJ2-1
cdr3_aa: CASSGLGVRSMANEQFF

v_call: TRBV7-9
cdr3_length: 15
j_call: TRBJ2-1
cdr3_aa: CASSPWGPVGNEQFF

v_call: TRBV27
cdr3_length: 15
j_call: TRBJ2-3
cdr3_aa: CASIQSGGPADTQYF

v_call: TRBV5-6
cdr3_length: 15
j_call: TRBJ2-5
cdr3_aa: CASSLFVGRQETQYF

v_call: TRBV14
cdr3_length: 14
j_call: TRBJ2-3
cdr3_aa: CASSVGTGTDTQYF

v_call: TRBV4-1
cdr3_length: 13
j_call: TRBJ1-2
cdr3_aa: CASSQEGNRGYTF

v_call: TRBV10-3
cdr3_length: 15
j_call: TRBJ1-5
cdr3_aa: CAISESSTKNQPQHF

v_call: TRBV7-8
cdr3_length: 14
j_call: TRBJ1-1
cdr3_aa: CASSAMGGNTEAFF

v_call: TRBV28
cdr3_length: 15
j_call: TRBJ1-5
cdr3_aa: CASNPDGSSNQPQHF

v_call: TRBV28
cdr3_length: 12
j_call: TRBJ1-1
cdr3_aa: CASSLEGQGAFF

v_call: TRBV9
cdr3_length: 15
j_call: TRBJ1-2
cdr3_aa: CASSSTTGFNYGYTF

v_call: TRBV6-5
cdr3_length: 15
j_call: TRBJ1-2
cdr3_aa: CASSPRDGRLWGYTF

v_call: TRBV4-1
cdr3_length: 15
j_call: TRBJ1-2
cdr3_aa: CASSPENEGLYGYTF

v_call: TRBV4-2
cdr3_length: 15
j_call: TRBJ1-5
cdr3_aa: CASSQRQDSNQPQHF

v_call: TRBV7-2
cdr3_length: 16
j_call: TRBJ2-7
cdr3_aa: CASSPRSGGASHEQYF

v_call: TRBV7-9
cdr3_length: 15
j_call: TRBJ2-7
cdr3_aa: CASSLDRVGPYEQYF

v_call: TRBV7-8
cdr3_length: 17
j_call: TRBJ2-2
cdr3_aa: CASSPRLASTNTGELFF

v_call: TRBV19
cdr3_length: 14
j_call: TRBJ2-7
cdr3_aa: CASSMWGVSYEQYF

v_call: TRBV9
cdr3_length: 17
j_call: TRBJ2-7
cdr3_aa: CASSPKQSRETHYEQYF

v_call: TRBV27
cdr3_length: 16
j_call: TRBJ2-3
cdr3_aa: CASSSRTSGATDTQYF

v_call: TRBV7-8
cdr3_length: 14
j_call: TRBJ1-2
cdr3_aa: CASSLDGILYGYTF

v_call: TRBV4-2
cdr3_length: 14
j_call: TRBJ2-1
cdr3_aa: CASSQEGSSNEQFF

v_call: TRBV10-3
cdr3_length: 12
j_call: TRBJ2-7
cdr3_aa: CAISVGWYEQYF

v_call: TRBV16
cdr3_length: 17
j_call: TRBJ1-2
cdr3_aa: CASSQSLFGTESYGYTF

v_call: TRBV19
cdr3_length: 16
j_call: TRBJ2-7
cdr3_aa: CASTHGRDRGTYEQYF

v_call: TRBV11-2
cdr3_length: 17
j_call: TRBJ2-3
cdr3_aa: CASSNRDRGGLTDTQYF

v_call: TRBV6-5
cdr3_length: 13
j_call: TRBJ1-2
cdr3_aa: CASSLGLGDGYTF

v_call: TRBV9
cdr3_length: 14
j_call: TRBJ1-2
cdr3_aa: CASSEGTVDYGYTF

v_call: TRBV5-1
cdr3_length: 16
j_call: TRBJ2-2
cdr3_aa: CASSLVMGQNTGELFF

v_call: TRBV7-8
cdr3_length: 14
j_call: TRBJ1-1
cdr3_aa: CASSQVSVDTEAFF

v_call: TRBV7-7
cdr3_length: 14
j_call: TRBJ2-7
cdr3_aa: CASSLGVDSYEQYF

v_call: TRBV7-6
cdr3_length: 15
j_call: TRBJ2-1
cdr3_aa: CASSLRGQGRDEQFF

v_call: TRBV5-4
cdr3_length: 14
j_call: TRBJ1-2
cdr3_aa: CASSFNGGGYGYTF

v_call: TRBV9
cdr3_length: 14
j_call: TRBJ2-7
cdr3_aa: CASSVDSIPYEQYF

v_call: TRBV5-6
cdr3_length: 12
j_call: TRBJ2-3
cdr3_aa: CASSFGTDTQYF

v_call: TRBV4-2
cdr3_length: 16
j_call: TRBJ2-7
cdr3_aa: CASSQSSTGRGYEQYF

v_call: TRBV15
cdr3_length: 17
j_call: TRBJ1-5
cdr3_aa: CATSRDLQLSSNQPQHF

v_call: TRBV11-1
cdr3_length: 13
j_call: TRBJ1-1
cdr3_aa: CASSPREDTEAFF

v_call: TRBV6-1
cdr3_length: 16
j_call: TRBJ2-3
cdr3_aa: CAGSELAGGRTDTQYF

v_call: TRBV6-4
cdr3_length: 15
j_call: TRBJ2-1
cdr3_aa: CASSPNPHRGNEQFF

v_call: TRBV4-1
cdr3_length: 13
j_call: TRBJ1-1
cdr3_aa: CASSLGAHTEAFF

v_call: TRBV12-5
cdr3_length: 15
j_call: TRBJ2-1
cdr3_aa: CASGLGPGGRNEQFF

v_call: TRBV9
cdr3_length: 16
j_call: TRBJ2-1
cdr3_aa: CASSVASRGAANEQFF